This TCR beta chain was sequenced for a study of OX40 agonist ivuxolimab in advanced cancers. This clone has only a few counts. Unmatched junction bases numbered 7, after V lost 8 bases and J lost 7 bases. Germline V lookup: CDR1 LNHDA, CDR2 SQIVND (reference sequence). This CDR3 is 13 amino acids long. Sequencing was performed with immunoSEQ multiplex PCR; in TCRdb, only in-frame clones are kept and a portion is missing. Of 55,000 to 90,000 clones listed, around 88% are singletons. The source is an adult with an advanced solid tumor such as melanoma, head and neck, liver or kidney cancer. The chain recombines TRBV19 with TRBJ1-5; 8 bases map to TRBD1. This sample comprised CD4+ or CD8+ T cells sorted from blood, obtained in a trial of the OX40 agonist ivuxolimab. The CDR3 DNA follows: TGTGCCAGTCAGGACAGGGATCACCAGCCCCAGCATTTT. This gives the protein CASQDRDHQPQHF. Full variable domain (outside the CDR3, taken from reference TRBV19 and TRBJ1-5): DGGITQSPKYLFRKEGQNVTLSCEQNLNHDAMYWYRQDPGQGLRLIYYSQIVNDFQKGDIAEGYSVSREKKESFPLTVTSAQKNPTAFYLCASQDRDHQPQHFGDGTRLSIL.